The 14 T cell receptor beta chains below come from one sample, sequenced in a study of blood T cells in healthy people across ages. PCR was performed a second time for roughly 7 to 12 cycles using a sample-barcoded 5' primer and a J-beta primer mix. One entry per CDR3 protein results from TCRdb running MiXCR on the 5' RACE reads. The sample includes hundreds of thousands of distinct CDR3 sequences, 40% to 65% of them seen just once. Sequenced material: blood. These TCRs come from an elderly woman in good health.

As concerns this clonotype: The junction departs from germline at one end; a sequencing error may be responsible. The gene calls are TRBV29-1 and TRBJ2-5; 8 nucleotides agree with TRBD2. The CDR3 covers 14 residues. Germline CDR1 reads SQVTM; CDR2 reads ANQGSEA. The CDR3 sequence is CSVEPGGRQGTQYF. CDR3 nucleotides: TGCAGCGTTGAGCCGGGGGGGAGACAAGGGACCCAGTACTTC.

The table lists this clonotype with a few counts. The chain uses TRBV27 and TRBJ1-3, with 8 bases identical to TRBD1. The V segment lost 6 bases and the J segment 0 bases; nucleotides outside the gene matches: 4. Germline V gene sequence: CDR1 MNHEY, CDR2 SMNVEV (reference sequence). This CDR3 comprises 15 residues. Written as DNA, the CDR3 is TGTGCCAGCAGCCGACAGGGGTCCTCTGGAAACACCATATATTTT. It translates to CASSRQGSSGNTIYF.

CDR3 coding DNA: TGTGCCAGCAGTTACGTCAAGGGGAACGAGCAGTACTTC. As protein: CASSYVKGNEQYF. The rearrangement joins TRBV6-6 to TRBJ2-4, with D perhaps matching TRBD1 (5 bases). The J call may be mistaken, given a closer DNA end match to TRBJ2-7. CDR1 is MNHNY, CDR2 SVGAGI, per germline (reference sequence). CDR3 length: 13 residues.

A remark on this clonotype: An end of the junction differs from the germline gene, which may be a read error. The CDR3 nucleotides are TGTGCCAGCAGCTTAGTTGGGGGAACAACGAACACTAAAGCTTTCTTT. Amino acids: CASSLVGGTTNTKAFF. V and J are TRBV7-2 and TRBJ1-1; maybe TRBD1 (5 bases). Germline V lookup: CDR1 SGHTA, CDR2 FQGNSA. This CDR3 region has 16 residues. Together with reference TRBV7-2 and TRBJ1-1, the CDR3 gives the full variable domain: GAGVSQSPSNKVTEKGKDVELRCDPISGHTALYWYRQSLGQGLEFLIYFQGNSAPDKSGLPSDRFSAERTGGSVSTLTIQRTQQEDSAVYLCASSLVGGTTNTKAFFGQGTRLTVV.

The CDR3 DNA follows: TGTGCCAGCAGCTTCCAATACTCCTACAATGAGCAGTTCTTC. Protein: CASSFQYSYNEQFF. The gene calls are TRBV14 and TRBJ2-1; D is unresolved. The germline V gene has CDR1 SGHDN and CDR2 FVKESK. The V gene lost 5 bases and the J gene lost 0 bases, with 8 bases spanning the gap. The CDR3 extends over 14 amino acids.

As regards this clonotype: A much more abundant neighbour one base away suggests this may be a read error. The CDR3 nucleotides are TGTGCCAGCGGATCCGCGGGAGAAAGCCCCTACGAGCGGTACTTC. It specifies CASGSAGESPYERYF. The chain has TRBV12-3 or TRBV12-4 and TRBJ2-7, with 7 bases that match TRBD2. This CDR3 comprises 15 residues.

Many counts were recorded for this clonotype. The chain links TRBV10-3 to TRBJ1-2; D is possibly TRBD1 (6 bases). V lost 0 bases and J lost 8, with 19 bases in between. Germline V gene data show CDR1 as ENHRY and CDR2 as SYGVKD. The CDR3 is 16 residues long. The CDR3 reads CAISESSYGAGDGYTF. The CDR3 DNA is TGTGCCATCAGTGAGTCTAGCTATGGGGCAGGGGACGGCTACACCTTC.

This clonotype was detected only a few times. The rearrangement uses TRBV19 and TRBJ1-2; TRBD1 is a possible D gene (6 bases). V lost 4 bases and J 2 bases, leaving 8 bases between the germline ends. Per germline, CDR1 LNHDA and CDR2 SQIVND (reference sequence). The CDR3 consists of 13 residues. CDR3 bases: TGTGCCAGTAGTACCACAGGGAACTATGGCTACACCTTC. Amino acids: CASSTTGNYGYTF.

This clonotype has a count of ten or more. The rearrangement uses TRBV7-2 and TRBJ2-1; TRBD1 aligns across 7 bases. Unmatched junction bases numbered 25, after V lost 5 bases and J lost 3 bases. The CDR3 sequence is 21 residues long. Germline V gene data show CDR1 as SGHTA and CDR2 as FQGNSA. CDR3 amino acids: CASSAPISPRQGSWDYNEQFF. The CDR3, as DNA: TGTGCCAGCAGCGCCCCGATCTCGCCAAGACAGGGCTCGTGGGACTACAATGAGCAGTTCTTC.

The chain combines TRBV20-1 with TRBJ2-7; TRBD2 is a possible D gene (7 bases). Trimming left V 4 bases short and J 1 base short, with 14 bases between. In germline, CDR1 is DFQATT, CDR2 SNEGSKA (reference sequence). This CDR3 spans 14 amino acids. The CDR3 region has the DNA TGCAGTGCTAAGGAAGGGGGGGGTTCCTACGAGCAGTACTTC. It translates to CSAKEGGGSYEQYF.

This clonotype was recorded many times. The gene calls are TRBV30 and TRBJ2-7; D not resolved. The CDR3 runs 13 residues. V gave up 7 bases and J gave up 0 bases, with 13 bases separating them. Germline V gene data show CDR1 as GTSNPN and CDR2 as SVGIG (reference sequence). Here the CDR3 reads CAFIPGASYEQYF. As DNA, the CDR3 is TGTGCCTTCATACCGGGTGCCTCCTACGAGCAGTACTTC.

The chain is built from TRBV2 and TRBJ2-5; D ambiguous. The CDR3 length is 13 residues. V was pared by 2 bases and J by 8 bases, with 12 bases between. The germline gives CDR1 SNHLY, CDR2 FYNNEI. The chain's CDR3 is CASSERPLGTQYF. The CDR3 DNA reads TGTGCCAGCAGTGAACGGCCACTGGGAACCCAGTACTTC.

This clonotype was found many times. The chain couples TRBV10-1 to TRBJ2-1, with 12 nucleotides matching TRBD2. CDR3 length equals 17 residues. CDR1 WNHNN and CDR2 SYGVQD come from the germline V gene (reference sequence). Germline trimming cut 0 bases from V and 9 bases from J; bases unmatched to any gene: 9. The CDR3 sequence: CASSESSRLAGASEQFF. The DNA for the CDR3 is TGCGCCAGCAGTGAGTCTTCTCGACTAGCGGGAGCTAGTGAGCAGTTCTTC.

This clonotype occurred a few times. The chain recombines TRBV4-2 with TRBJ2-3; 11 positions agree with TRBD2. Trimming took 0 bases from V and 5 from J; bases not matched to a gene: 19. The CDR3 covers 21 residues. Germline lookup yields CDR1 LGHNA and CDR2 YNFKEQ. The DNA of the CDR3 is TGTGCCAGCAGCCAAGATCCCTTGGGCCCAGGACTAGCGGGCGACCAAGATACGCAGTATTTT. Its protein is CASSQDPLGPGLAGDQDTQYF.